This T cell receptor beta chain was obtained from a study of shared clonotypes between healthy human individuals. The wider study: With ages of 18 to 49, the donors were two women and a few men. There were three CD4 naive, three CD4 memory, two CD8 naive and one CD8 memory plates per donor. Findings and caveats of the study: Compared with clonotypes that all four donors shared, non-shared clonotypes had lower generation probabilities.

Of note for this clone: What it binds is not known.

Sorted-subset replicate PCR reactions were performed with about 200 ng DNA, corresponding to tens of thousands of T cell genomes. Sequencing was performed with immunoSEQ multiplex PCR; in TCRdb, only in-frame clones are kept and a portion is missing. The sample includes approximately 1,500,000 clones, roughly 96% of them seen just once. CDR3 length: 15 residues. Trimming took 6 bases from V and 5 from J; bases not matched to a gene: 6. CDR1 is SNHLY, CDR2 FYNNEI, per germline. Material: naive CD4+ T cells sorted from blood. Stated subset: CD45RA+ positively selected. The V call is TRBV2, the J call TRBJ1-5, with 11 bases matching TRBD1. The clonotype comes from a man aged 30-40 years in good health. The CDR3 nucleotides read TGTGCCAGCAGCGACTGGACAGGGGGCTATCAGCCCCAGCATTTT. Translating gives CASSDWTGGYQPQHF.